This record looks at one T cell receptor beta chain sequence and its context. Its specificity is not known. This sample's treatment: around 19 received Ad26.COV2.S at low or high dose, single or two shots; about 5 received placebo; per-sample allocation not given. Collection of the samples took place on day 63 after the first injection of vaccine or placebo. Adults aged 18-55 years in Boston included the donor. The vaccine antigen was prefusion-stabilized Wuhan SARS-CoV-2 spike. The data are from a study of Ad26.COV2.S vaccination and SARS-CoV-2 variants. In the study overall: Ad26.COV2.S was injected intramuscularly once or twice, 56 days apart.

Data came from immunoSEQ multiplex PCR; TCRdb stores just in-frame clones and leaves some out. Here the sample spans 350,000 to 500,000 clones, about 92% being singletons. Regarding the study as a whole: Assessments of TCR breadth and depth may have underestimated the total T cell responses.

CDR1 and CDR2 from the germline V gene are MNHEY and SMNVEV (reference sequence). The CDR3 is made up of 13 amino acids. V shed 3 bases, J shed 3 bases, and the junction held 1 base outside the gene matches. This sequence joins TRBV27 and TRBJ2-7; TRBD1 aligns across 8 bases. The sequence was obtained from a person between 18 and 60 years old who received the Ad26.COV2.S COVID-19 vaccine or a placebo. The input for sequencing was peripheral blood, taken in a trial of Ad26.COV2.S vaccine versus placebo. DNA of the CDR3: TGTGCCAGCAGTTTTGACAGGGGCTACGAGCAGTACTTC. It translates to CASSFDRGYEQYF.